The sequence of this T cell receptor (beta chain) was determined in a study of Graves' ophthalmopathy and Graves' hyperthyroidism. This clonotype was recorded at least ten times. Its antigen is still unknown. Study results and limitations: Blood repertoires reportedly contained most expanded thyroid clonotypes above 0.001 frequency.

V lost 6 bases, J lost 5 bases, and 28 bases lay in between. CDR1 is LNHDA, CDR2 SQIVND, per germline (reference sequence). The length of the CDR3 is 18 residues. Ophthalmopathy absent within 18 months of follow-up marked hyperthyroidism as stable. Clinical symptoms, serum thyroxine, TRAb, thyroid ultrasound and orbital computed tomography formed the basis of diagnosis. CDR3 regions of TCR beta were amplified from RNA transcripts. The workflow started with a first-round RT-PCR run with HTBI primers and then moved on to a second-round multiplex PCR. TCRdb passed the multiplex PCR reads through MiXCR, listing each CDR3 protein once. There are around 400,000 distinct CDR3 sequences in the sample; under 25% occur only once, and under 3.5% lies in the top ten.

This sequence originates from a woman younger than 30 with stable Graves' hyperthyroidism. Input material: peripheral blood. V is TRBV19 and J is TRBJ1-2, with D possibly being TRBD1 (6 bases). CDR3 sequence reads: CASRASRRTERSWYGYTF. The CDR3, as DNA: TGTGCCAGTAGGGCTTCACGTAGGACAGAACGAAGTTGGTATGGCTACACCTTC.